The sequence of this TCR beta chain was determined in a study of blood T cell repertoires in COVID-19. The overall study: COVID-19 samples, acute and convalescent, were from the United States, Italy and Spain. T cells, B-cell-depleted T cells, or PBMCs provided the cDNA or gDNA that served as material.

Trimming took 3 bases from V and 0 from J; bases not matched to a gene: 6. Germline CDR1 and CDR2: LNHDA and SQIVND (reference sequence). This CDR3 region has 17 residues. Original processing methods: Reference gene primer amplification yielded estimated nucleated cell counts. Data came from immunoSEQ multiplex PCR; TCRdb stores just in-frame clones and leaves some out. The DNA gave D and trimming, while V, J and clone size come from that table. The data hold about 40,000 clones, with around 77% observed a single time. The source material was peripheral blood. The rearrangement uses TRBV19 and TRBJ2-2, with 8 bases fitting TRBD1. The sequence came from a woman older than 75 with acute or convalescent COVID-19. The CDR3 spells CASSILGTGSNTGELFF. The CDR3 DNA reads TGTGCCAGTAGTATTCTCGGGACAGGTTCGAACACCGGGGAGCTGTTTTTT.